The following is a T cell receptor (beta chain) sequence with its context. The source of the sample is a study of monozygotic twins with inflammatory bowel disease. Addition of UMIs with a 6-nucleotide sample barcode was achieved by template switching. TCRdb reprocessed the 5' RACE reads, with one entry per CDR3 protein and no DNA. The listing contains 300,000 to 450,000 distinct CDR3 sequences. Per the germline V gene, CDR1 is KGHSH and CDR2 is LQKENI. The CDR3 length is 15 residues. The specimen sequenced was blood. The source of this sequence is a human donor with ulcerative colitis or Crohn's disease, or a healthy co-twin of an affected twin (not recorded which). The chain recombines TRBV18 with TRBJ1-2; the TRBD1 assignment by TCRdb is unverifiable without DNA. The CDR3 spells CASSPRGTGNYGYTF. Combining the CDR3 with reference TRBV18 and TRBJ1-2 gives the whole variable domain NAGVMQNPRHLVRRRGQEARLRCSPMKGHSHVYWYRQLPEEGLKFMVYLQKENIIDESGMPKERFSAEFPKEGPSILRIQQVVRGDSAAYFCASSPRGTGNYGYTFGSGTRLTVV.